This TCR beta chain was captured by sequencing in a study of cytomegalovirus exposure and HLA in healthy donors. Looking at the study overall: A prior study identified roughly 110 million unique TCR beta sequences from 200 million or so T cells. General observations from the study: Presence/absence analyses assumed roughly uniform sequencing depth across donors, which may not hold. What TCR beta sequences reportedly achieved was accurate prediction of HLA-A and HLA-B alleles in most subjects.

60 Vbeta and 13 Jbeta primers were used in PCR. The assay was immunoSEQ multiplex PCR, and TCRdb's table has in-frame clones only and misses some. The profile covers roughly 190,000 clones, with about 80% appearing a single time and approximately 2.1% taken by the ten largest. The CDR3 is 15 amino acids. J lost 0 bases, V lost 8 bases, and 7 bases had no gene match. Per the germline V gene, CDR1 is ENHRY and CDR2 is SYGVKD. For this clone: What it recognizes is unknown.

Sequencing was done on a sample of PBMCs. The rearrangement links TRBV10-3 to TRBJ1-3; 7 bases map to TRBD1. The receptor was isolated from a woman between 50 and 59 years old in good health and CMV-seronegative. Here the CDR3 reads CAIGGQGDSGNTIYF. CDR3 nucleotide sequence: TGTGCCATCGGGGGGCAGGGGGACTCTGGAAACACCATATATTTT.